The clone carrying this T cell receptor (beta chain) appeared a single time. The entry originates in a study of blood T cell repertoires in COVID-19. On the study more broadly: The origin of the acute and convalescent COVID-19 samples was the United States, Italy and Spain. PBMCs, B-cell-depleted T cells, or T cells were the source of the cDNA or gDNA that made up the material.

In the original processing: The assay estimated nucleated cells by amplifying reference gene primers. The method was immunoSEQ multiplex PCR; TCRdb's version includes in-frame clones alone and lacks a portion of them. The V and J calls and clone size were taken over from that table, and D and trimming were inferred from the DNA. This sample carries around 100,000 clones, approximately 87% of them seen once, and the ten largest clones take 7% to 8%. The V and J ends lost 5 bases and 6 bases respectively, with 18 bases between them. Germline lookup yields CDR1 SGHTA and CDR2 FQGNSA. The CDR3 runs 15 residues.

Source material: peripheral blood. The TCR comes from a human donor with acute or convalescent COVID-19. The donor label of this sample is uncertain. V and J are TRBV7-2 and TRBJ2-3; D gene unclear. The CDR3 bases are TGTGCCAGCAGCCGCCGCCCAGAACACACCGATACGCAGTATTTT. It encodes CASSRRPEHTDTQYF.